In its sample, the clone carrying this T cell receptor (beta chain) was seen a few times. Its antigen is still unknown. This record belongs to a study of blood T cells in healthy people across ages. Across the study: When template switching was applied, about one barcoded beta molecule was captured per two T cells.

It was 9.5 to 10 milliliters of peripheral blood that were drawn from each donor. Broader study findings: In the absence of known donor CMV status, changes in expanded clonotypes were possibly confounded.

Sample-barcoded 5' priming and a J-beta primer mix drove a second PCR of 7 to 11 cycles. Via MiXCR, TCRdb re-called the 5' RACE reads, giving one row per CDR3 protein. This sample has 1.5 million to 2 million distinct CDR3 sequences, with 25% to 30% found just once. V lost 4 bases, J lost 4 bases, and 5 bases stayed unmatched. CDR3 length: 14 residues. Germline V lookup: CDR1 SGHRS, CDR2 YFSETQ. This sequence joins TRBV5-1 and TRBJ2-5; TRBD1 matches at 9 bases. The source is a woman aged 25 to 39 in good health. The sample consisted of blood. CDR3 loop: CASSDTGGVETQYF. In nucleotides, the CDR3 is TGCGCCAGCAGCGACACAGGGGGCGTAGAGACCCAGTACTTC.